Listed here are 16 T cell receptor beta chains from one sample, sequenced in a study of shared clonotypes between healthy human individuals. Measured with immunoSEQ multiplex PCR; TCRdb has only the in-frame clones, and not every one. The sample has about half a million clones; 70% to 80% are singletons. Specimen: PBMCs. The receptors derive from a woman in her 40s in good health. Some clones in this sample may be carry-over from other donors' samples.

The V and J genes are TRBV5-1 and TRBJ2-6; tentatively, D is TRBD2 (5 bases). The CDR3 totals 16 residues. Trimming removed 0 bases at V and 2 bases at J, with 9 bases between. CDR1 and CDR2 from the germline V gene are SGHRS and YFSETQ. The CDR3 DNA reads as TGCGCCAGCAGCTTGGTAGCCGGGACTGGGGCCAACGTCCTGACTTTC. Protein sequence: CASSLVAGTGANVLTF.

The chain employs TRBV9 and TRBJ2-5, with 10 bases matching TRBD2. This CDR3 spans 15 amino acids. Trimming removed 1 base from V and 5 bases from J; junction bases left unmatched: 5. From germline, CDR1 is SGDLS and CDR2 YYNGEE. In DNA form, the CDR3 reads TGTGCCAGCAGCGTACCGGCTAGCGGGAGTGAGACCCAGTACTTC. Translated, it gives CASSVPASGSETQYF.

This clone has just a few counts. The rearrangement uses TRBV28 and TRBJ1-1, with 12 positions matching TRBD1. Trimming at V came to 5 bases and at J to 6 bases, leaving 10 bases not matched to a gene. The germline V gene encodes CDR1 MDHEN and CDR2 SYDVKM. This CDR3 spans 16 amino acids. CDR3 in amino acids: CASSIPPGQGAAEAFF. The CDR3 nucleotides read TGTGCCAGCAGTATACCACCGGGACAGGGGGCTGCTGAAGCTTTCTTT.

This chain links TRBV9 with TRBJ2-2; D uncertain. In germline, CDR1 is SGDLS, CDR2 YYNGEE. Between the trimmed V and J ends, which lost 6 bases and 0 bases, there was a span of 6 bases. There are 13 residues in the CDR3. CDR3 DNA: TGTGCCAGCACCAGCGCGAACACCGGGGAGCTGTTTTTT. This sequence encodes CASTSANTGELFF.

This clone was seen a single time. A read error may explain this, as a much larger clone is one base away. The CDR3 spells CDSSGGTSIVAGELFF. DNA of the CDR3: TGTGACAGCAGCGGCGGGACTAGCATAGTGGCCGGGGAGCTGTTTTTT. V and J are TRBV2 and TRBJ2-2; 9 nucleotides agree with TRBD2. This CDR3 is 16 amino acids long. Germline-derived CDR1 and CDR2 are SNHLY and FYNNEI.

This chain connects TRBV4-2 to TRBJ1-2; the D gene is possibly TRBD1 (5 bases). The CDR3 extends over 16 amino acids. Germline-derived CDR1 and CDR2 are LGHNA and YNFKEQ. V was clipped by 2 bases and J by 4 bases, with 17 bases between them. The CDR3 sequence: CASSQIAGDVGYGYTF. The CDR3 region has the DNA TGTGCCAGCAGCCAAATCGCGGGGGACGTAGGCTATGGCTACACCTTC.

The chain recombines TRBV6-5 with TRBJ2-3; the D is unclear. The germline V and J ends were trimmed by 5 bases and 0 bases, with 12 bases remaining between them. The length of the CDR3 is 15 residues. Germline loops: CDR1 MNHEY, CDR2 SVGAGI. CDR3 protein: CASSPSVGSTDTQYF. As DNA, the CDR3 is TGTGCCAGCAGTCCCTCCGTGGGAAGCACAGATACGCAGTATTTT.

Turning to this clone: One base separates it from a far larger clone, so it is likely a read error. In the same sample, other DNA sequences code for this CDR3. The chain uses TRBV27 and TRBJ1-2, with D hard to call. The germline V and J ends were trimmed by 2 bases and 10 bases, with 14 bases remaining between them. The CDR3 loop spans 13 amino acids. Germline loops: CDR1 MNHEY, CDR2 SMNVEV (reference sequence). The CDR3 nucleotides are TGTGCCAGCAGTTTAGGGTATCCAGGCGTCTACACCTTC. Protein sequence: CASSLGYPGVYTF.

This clone came up once. The chain has TRBV2 and TRBJ1-2; D is unclear. CDR3 size: 13 residues. Per the germline V gene, CDR1 is SNHLY and CDR2 is FYNNEI. Trimming removed 5 bases at V and 2 bases at J, with 9 bases between. Here the CDR3 reads CASSPSPNYGYTF. The CDR3 DNA reads TGTGCCAGCAGTCCTTCTCCCAACTATGGCTACACCTTC. Together with reference TRBV2 and TRBJ1-2, the CDR3 gives the full variable domain: EPEVTQTPSHQVTQMGQEVILRCVPISNHLYFYWYRQILGQKVEFLVSFYNNEISEKSEIFDDQFSVERPDGSNFTLKIRSTKLEDSAMYFCASSPSPNYGYTFGSGTRLTVV.

This chain links TRBV6-1 with TRBJ2-7; possible D gene TRBD2, 5 bases. The CDR3 covers 12 residues. The germline V gene encodes CDR1 MNHNS and CDR2 SASEGT. V dropped 4 bases and J dropped 4 bases, with 8 bases sitting between them. The CDR3 spells CASSGTGYEQYF. The CDR3 nucleotides are TGTGCCAGCAGTGGGACGGGGTACGAGCAGTACTTC.

The gene calls are TRBV2 and TRBJ1-6; 7 bases align to TRBD1. CDR1 SNHLY and CDR2 FYNNEI come from the germline V gene. The CDR3 is made up of 14 amino acids. The J segment lost 2 bases and the V segment lost 8 bases, leaving 3 bases of the junction unmatched. CDR3 protein: CASHGTAYNSPLHF. The CDR3 coding sequence is TGTGCCAGCCATGGGACAGCCTATAATTCACCCCTCCACTTT.

The rearrangement uses TRBV6-1 and TRBJ2-1; 10 bases match TRBD2. The CDR3 has 15 amino acids. The germline V gene has CDR1 MNHNS and CDR2 SASEGT. Unmatched junction bases numbered 7, after V lost 3 bases and J lost 8 bases. This CDR3 is CASSEPSGSFYEQFF. The CDR3 DNA is TGTGCCAGCAGTGAGCCTAGCGGGAGTTTTTATGAGCAGTTCTTC.

The V gene is TRBV28, the J gene TRBJ2-3; 9 nucleotides align to TRBD2. CDR3 length equals 16 residues. Looked up from germline, CDR1 is MDHEN and CDR2 is SYDVKM. V shed 4 bases, J shed 1 base, and the junction held 6 bases outside the gene matches. The CDR3 spells CASSSTTSGGTDTQYF. CDR3 coding DNA: TGTGCCAGCAGTTCCACGACTAGCGGAGGCACAGATACGCAGTATTTT.

The rearrangement joins TRBV7-2 to TRBJ2-6, with D hard to call. Germline loops: CDR1 SGHTA, CDR2 FQGNSA. This CDR3 has 16 amino acids. Trimming cost V 5 bases and J 4 bases, with 15 bases left between them. CDR3 loop: CASSPMRSSGANVLTF. The CDR3 bases are TGTGCCAGCAGCCCCATGAGGTCCTCCGGGGCCAACGTCCTGACTTTC.

V gene TRBV7-2 combines with J gene TRBJ1-3; unclear D gene. Between the trimmed V and J ends, which lost 5 bases and 8 bases, there was a span of 13 bases. There are 13 residues in the CDR3. Germline lookup yields CDR1 SGHTA and CDR2 FQGNSA. The CDR3 DNA reads TGTGCCAGCAGCCTTCCTGGGCGGGACACCATATATTTT. It is translated as CASSLPGRDTIYF.

This clone occurred once. One junction end does not reproduce the germline sequence, and a read error may be involved. V gene TRBV30 combines with J gene TRBJ1-5; 11 bases fit TRBD1. CDR3 size: 15 residues. Germline V gene data show CDR1 as GTSNPN and CDR2 as SVGIG (reference sequence). The CDR3, as DNA: TGTACCTGGAAAGGACAGGGGGCTAGCAATCAGCCCCAGCATTTT. As protein: CTWKGQGASNQPQHF.